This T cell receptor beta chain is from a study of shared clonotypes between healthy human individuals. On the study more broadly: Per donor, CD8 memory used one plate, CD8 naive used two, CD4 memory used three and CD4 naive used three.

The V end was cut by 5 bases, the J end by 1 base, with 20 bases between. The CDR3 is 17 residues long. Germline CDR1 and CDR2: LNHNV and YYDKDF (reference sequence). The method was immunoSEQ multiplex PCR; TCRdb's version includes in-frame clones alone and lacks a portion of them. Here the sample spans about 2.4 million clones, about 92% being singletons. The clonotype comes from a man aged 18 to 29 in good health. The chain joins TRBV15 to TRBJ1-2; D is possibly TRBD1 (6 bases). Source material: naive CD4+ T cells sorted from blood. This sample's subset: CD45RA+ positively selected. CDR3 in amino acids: CATSPRRGDGLNYGYTF. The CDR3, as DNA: TGTGCCACCAGCCCCCGAAGGGGGGACGGCCTTAACTATGGCTACACCTTC.